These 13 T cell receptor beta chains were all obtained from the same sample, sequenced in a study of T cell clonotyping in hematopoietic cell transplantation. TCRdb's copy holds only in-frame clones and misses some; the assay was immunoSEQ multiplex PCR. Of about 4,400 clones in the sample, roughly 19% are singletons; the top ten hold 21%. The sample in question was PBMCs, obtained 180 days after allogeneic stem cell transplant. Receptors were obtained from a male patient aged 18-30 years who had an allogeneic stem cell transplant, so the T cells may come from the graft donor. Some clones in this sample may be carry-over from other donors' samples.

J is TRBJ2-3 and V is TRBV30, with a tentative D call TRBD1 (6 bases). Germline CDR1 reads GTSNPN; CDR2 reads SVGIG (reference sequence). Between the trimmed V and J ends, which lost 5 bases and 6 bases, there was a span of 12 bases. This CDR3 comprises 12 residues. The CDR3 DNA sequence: TGTGCCTGGGGGACAAAAGGGGATACGCAGTATTTT. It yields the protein CAWGTKGDTQYF.

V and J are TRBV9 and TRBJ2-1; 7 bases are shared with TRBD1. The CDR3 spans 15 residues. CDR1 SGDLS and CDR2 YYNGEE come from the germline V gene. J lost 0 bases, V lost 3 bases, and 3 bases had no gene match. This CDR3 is CASSAQGNSYNEQFF. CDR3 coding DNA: TGTGCCAGCAGCGCACAGGGGAACTCCTACAATGAGCAGTTCTTC. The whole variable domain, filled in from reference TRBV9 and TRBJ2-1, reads DSGVTQTPKHLITATGQRVTLRCSPRSGDLSVYWYQQSLDQGLQFLIQYYNGEERAKGNILERFSAQQFPDLHSELNLSSLELGDSALYFCASSAQGNSYNEQFFGPGTRLTVL.

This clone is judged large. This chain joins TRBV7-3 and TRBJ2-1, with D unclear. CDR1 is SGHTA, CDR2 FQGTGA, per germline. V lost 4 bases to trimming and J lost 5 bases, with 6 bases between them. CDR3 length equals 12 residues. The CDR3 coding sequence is TGTGCCAGCAGCTACGGTAACAATGAGCAGTTCTTC. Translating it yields CASSYGNNEQFF.

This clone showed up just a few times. The CDR3 here is CASRLRKVSQYGYTF. The CDR3 DNA is TGTGCCAGCAGGCTAAGGAAGGTGTCTCAGTATGGCTACACCTTC. The V and J genes are TRBV6-5 and TRBJ1-2, with D hard to call. The germline V and J ends were trimmed by 6 bases and 5 bases, with 19 bases remaining between them. CDR1 and CDR2 from the germline V gene are MNHEY and SVGAGI. There are 15 residues in the CDR3.

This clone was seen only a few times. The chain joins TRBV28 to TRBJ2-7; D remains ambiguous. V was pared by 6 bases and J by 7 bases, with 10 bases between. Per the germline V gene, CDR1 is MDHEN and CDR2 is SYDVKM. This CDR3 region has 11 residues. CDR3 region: CASSLTHEQYF. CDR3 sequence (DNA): TGTGCCAGCAGCTTGACGCATGAGCAGTACTTC.

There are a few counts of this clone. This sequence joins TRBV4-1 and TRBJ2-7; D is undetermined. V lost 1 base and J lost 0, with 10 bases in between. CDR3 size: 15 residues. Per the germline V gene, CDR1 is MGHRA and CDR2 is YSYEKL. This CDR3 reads CASSQVGGVSYEQYF. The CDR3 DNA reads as TGCGCCAGCAGCCAAGTGGGCGGAGTCTCCTACGAGCAGTACTTC.

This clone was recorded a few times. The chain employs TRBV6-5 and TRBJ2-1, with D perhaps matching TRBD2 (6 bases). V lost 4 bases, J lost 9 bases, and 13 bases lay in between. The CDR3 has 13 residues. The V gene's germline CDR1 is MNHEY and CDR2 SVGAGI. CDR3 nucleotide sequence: TGTGCCAGCAGTTCGGGACTCCTGGGTGAGCAGTTCTTC. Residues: CASSSGLLGEQFF.

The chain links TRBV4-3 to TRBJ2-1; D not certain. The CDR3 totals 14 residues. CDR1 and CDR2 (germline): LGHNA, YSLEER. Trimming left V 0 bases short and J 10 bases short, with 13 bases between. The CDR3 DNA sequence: TGCGCCAGCAGCCAAGATCAAGGGTTTCGGGAGCAGTTCTTC. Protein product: CASSQDQGFREQFF.

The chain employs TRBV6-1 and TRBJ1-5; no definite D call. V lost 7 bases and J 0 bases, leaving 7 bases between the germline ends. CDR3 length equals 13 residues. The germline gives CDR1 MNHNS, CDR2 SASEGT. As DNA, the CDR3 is TGTGCCAGCAATGCGGTTAGCAATCAGCCCCAGCATTTT. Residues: CASNAVSNQPQHF.

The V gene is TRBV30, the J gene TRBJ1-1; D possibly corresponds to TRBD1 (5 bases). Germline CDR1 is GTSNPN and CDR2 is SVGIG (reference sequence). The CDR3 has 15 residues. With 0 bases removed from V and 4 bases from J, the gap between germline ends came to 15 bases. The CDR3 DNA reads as TGTGCCTGGAGTGTCCCCGACAGCGTGGGCACTGAAGCTTTCTTT. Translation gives CAWSVPDSVGTEAFF.

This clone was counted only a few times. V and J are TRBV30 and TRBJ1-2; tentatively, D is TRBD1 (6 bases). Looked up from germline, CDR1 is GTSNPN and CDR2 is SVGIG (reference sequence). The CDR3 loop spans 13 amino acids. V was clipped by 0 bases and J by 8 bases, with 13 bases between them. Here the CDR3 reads CAWSVLGGLGYTF. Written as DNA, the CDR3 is TGTGCCTGGAGTGTGTTGGGGGGCCTGGGCTACACCTTC.

The DNA of the CDR3 is TGTGCCAGCAGCTTAACGTCCCAACCCGGCGGACAGAGTGAAGCTTTCTTT. This encodes CASSLTSQPGGQSEAFF. The chain couples TRBV7-3 to TRBJ1-1; D is possibly TRBD1 (6 bases). This CDR3 is built from 17 residues. V was trimmed by 0 bases and J by 7 bases, leaving 21 bases between them. Per the germline V gene, CDR1 is SGHTA and CDR2 is FQGTGA. Using reference TRBV7-3 and TRBJ1-1 for the parts outside the CDR3, the full variable domain is GAGVSQTPSNKVTEKGKYVELRCDPISGHTALYWYRQSLGQGPEFLIYFQGTGAADDSGLPNDRFFAVRPEGSVSTLKIQRTERGDSAVYLCASSLTSQPGGQSEAFFGQGTRLTVV.

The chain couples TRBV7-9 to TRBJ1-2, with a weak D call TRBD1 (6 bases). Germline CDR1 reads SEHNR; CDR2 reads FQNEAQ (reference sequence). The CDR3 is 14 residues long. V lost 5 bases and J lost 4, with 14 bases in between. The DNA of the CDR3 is TGTGCCAGCAGCCCCCTACAGGGATCCTATGGCTACACCTTC. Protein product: CASSPLQGSYGYTF.